Sequencing of this TCR beta chain was carried out in a study of T cell changes during pregnancy in multiple sclerosis. Trimming stripped 0 bases from V and 3 bases from J, with 11 bases between. The CDR3 length is 15 residues. The germline V gene encodes CDR1 SGDLS and CDR2 YYNGEE. Sequencing was performed with immunoSEQ multiplex PCR; in TCRdb, only in-frame clones are kept and a portion is missing. This table has roughly 79,000 clones, about 93% appearing once. This TCR was recovered from a female donor in good health, enrolled as a control in a pregnancy study. The gene calls are TRBV9 and TRBJ2-3, with D tentatively TRBD1 (6 bases). Source: peripheral blood, taken in the second trimester of pregnancy. The CDR3, as DNA: TGTGCCAGCAGCGTAGCATGGGGGCCGACAGATACGCAGTATTTT. The encoded protein is CASSVAWGPTDTQYF.